The present entry profiles one T cell receptor beta chain with its context. The data belong to a study of control samples from healthy donors and cancer patients. The germline V and J ends were trimmed by 2 bases and 6 bases, with 6 bases remaining between them. Germline CDR1 SGHDT, CDR2 YYEEEE. This CDR3 has 11 residues. Generated by immunoSEQ multiplex PCR, the TCRdb table keeps only in-frame clones and is missing some. The sample yields 90,000 or so clones, about 86% seen once. The specimen was blood. J is TRBJ2-7 and V is TRBV5-6; no firm D call. The origin of this receptor is a woman between 45 and 65 years old in good health. CDR3 DNA: TGTGCCAGCAGCTTAGACGCCGAGCAGTACTTC. As protein: CASSLDAEQYF.